The 20 T cell receptor beta chains in this list originate from one sample, sequenced in a study of control samples from healthy donors and cancer patients. Libraries were prepared by immunoSEQ multiplex PCR; TCRdb keeps only in-frame clonotypes and omits some of them. The data show about 170,000 clones, with about 91% seen just once and around 5.1% held by the top ten. Sequencing was carried out using blood. These receptors were obtained from a woman aged 25 to 39 in good health.

The chain has TRBV28 and TRBJ2-7, with 8 bases identical to TRBD1. This CDR3 is built from 14 residues. The junction had 7 bases not matched to a gene; V was cut back by 5 bases and J by 4 bases. The V gene's germline CDR1 is MDHEN and CDR2 SYDVKM. Written as DNA, the CDR3 is TGTGCCAGCAGTCCGCACGGGACAGGTTACGAGCAGTACTTC. Translating it yields CASSPHGTGYEQYF.

The chain is built from TRBV5-1 and TRBJ2-7; 7 bases map to TRBD2. Germline CDR1 SGHRS, CDR2 YFSETQ. CDR3 length: 14 amino acids. V shed 5 bases, J shed 0 bases, and the junction held 5 bases outside the gene matches. CDR3 residues: CASRGGSGSYEQYF. As DNA, the CDR3 is TGCGCCAGCAGGGGCGGGAGTGGCTCCTACGAGCAGTACTTC. Full variable domain (missing parts from reference TRBV5-1 and TRBJ2-7): KAGVTQTPRYLIKTRGQQVTLSCSPISGHRSVSWYQQTPGQGLQFLFEYFSETQRNKGNFPGRFSGRQFSNSRSEMNVSTLELGDSALYLCASRGGSGSYEQYFGPGTRLTVT.

This rearrangement joins TRBV5-1 to TRBJ2-3; TRBD2 matches at 12 bases. Trimming took 4 bases from V and 9 from J; bases not matched to a gene: 9. CDR1 and CDR2 from the germline V gene are SGHRS and YFSETQ. This CDR3 has 15 amino acids. CDR3 nucleotides: TGCGCCAGCAGCCCGACTAGCGGGAGTTTACGAACGCAGTATTTT. It is translated as CASSPTSGSLRTQYF. Combining the CDR3 with reference TRBV5-1 and TRBJ2-3 gives the whole variable domain KAGVTQTPRYLIKTRGQQVTLSCSPISGHRSVSWYQQTPGQGLQFLFEYFSETQRNKGNFPGRFSGRQFSNSRSEMNVSTLELGDSALYLCASSPTSGSLRTQYFGPGTRLTVL.

The chain couples TRBV15 to TRBJ2-1; a possible D gene is TRBD2 (7 bases). The CDR3 totals 16 residues. Germline CDR1 and CDR2: LNHNV and YYDKDF (reference sequence). Trimming removed 3 bases at V and 6 bases at J, with 18 bases between. This chain's CDR3 is CATSSSGGGRGNEQFF. DNA of the CDR3: TGTGCCACCAGCAGTTCTGGGGGGGGGCGAGGCAATGAGCAGTTCTTC.

The chain recombines TRBV14 with TRBJ1-4; possible D gene TRBD1, 6 bases. Germline V gene data show CDR1 as SGHDN and CDR2 as FVKESK. V lost 1 base and J 8 bases, leaving 20 bases between the germline ends. The CDR3 loop spans 17 amino acids. CDR3 region: CASSQGISGTSIEKLFF. CDR3 coding DNA: TGTGCCAGCAGCCAAGGGATTTCCGGGACATCGATCGAAAAACTGTTTTTT.

This chain links TRBV5-1 with TRBJ2-5, with D hard to call. V was shortened by 1 base and J by 1 base, with 5 bases between the two germline ends. The CDR3 is 13 residues long. Germline CDR1 is SGHRS and CDR2 is YFSETQ. The CDR3 nucleotides read TGCGCCAGCAGCTTGAGCGCCCAAGAGACCCAGTACTTC. Amino acids: CASSLSAQETQYF.

This chain links TRBV6-6 with TRBJ2-7, with TRBD1 identical over 9 bases. Germline CDR1 MNHNY, CDR2 SVGAGI (reference sequence). The V and J ends lost 4 bases and 6 bases, in that order; junction bases with no gene match: 10. The CDR3 consists of 15 residues. In nucleotides, the CDR3 is TGTGCCAGCAGTTCATCCCTAGGGACAGGGAGCGAGCAGTACTTC. This sequence encodes CASSSSLGTGSEQYF.

The V call is TRBV7-6, the J call TRBJ1-6, with D possibly matching TRBD1 (6 bases). V shed 1 base and J shed 7 bases, with 11 bases lying between them. Per the germline V gene, CDR1 is SGHVS and CDR2 is FNYEAQ. This CDR3 is 15 amino acids long. As DNA, the CDR3 is TGTGCCAGCAGCTTAGGCCAGGGGTGGAATTCACCCCTCCACTTT. As protein: CASSLGQGWNSPLHF. The whole variable domain, filled in from reference TRBV7-6 and TRBJ1-6, reads GAGVSQSPRYKVTKRGQDVALRCDPISGHVSLYWYRQALGQGPEFLTYFNYEAQQDKSGLPNDRFSAERPEGSISTLTIQRTEQRDSAMYRCASSLGQGWNSPLHFGNGTRLTVT.

The chain carries TRBV6-2 or TRBV6-3 and TRBJ1-2; 10 bases align to TRBD1. Germline V gene lookup returns CDR1 MNHEY and CDR2 SVGEGT. The CDR3 has 18 amino acids. Trimming took 6 bases from V and 5 from J; bases not matched to a gene: 18. In DNA form, the CDR3 reads TGTGCCAGCAGCGGTGGTGGTCCGGGACAGGGGTTTGAATATGGCTACACCTTC. Translated, it gives CASSGGGPGQGFEYGYTF.

In regard to this clone: Additional DNA sequences in this sample encode the identical CDR3. This chain joins TRBV5-6 and TRBJ1-1; D call uncertain. The CDR3 has 12 residues. Trimming took off 1 base at V and 0 bases at J, with 1 base between the two ends. The germline CDR1 and CDR2 sequences are SGHDT and YYEEEE. The CDR3 DNA sequence: TGTGCCAGCAGCTTGCTGAACACTGAAGCTTTCTTT. It is translated as CASSLLNTEAFF.

V usage is TRBV9 and J usage is TRBJ1-3; D not certain. The CDR3 sequence is 12 residues long. Trimming removed 7 bases at V and 0 bases at J, with 5 bases between. Germline lookup yields CDR1 SGDLS and CDR2 YYNGEE. CDR3 sequence: CASSTSGNTIYF. The CDR3 DNA is TGTGCCAGCTCCACCTCTGGAAACACCATATATTTT.

This clone was seen once. The V gene is TRBV5-1, the J gene TRBJ2-2; D possibly corresponds to TRBD2 (5 bases). The V end was cut by 4 bases, the J end by 4 bases, with 11 bases between. Germline V gene data show CDR1 as SGHRS and CDR2 as YFSETQ. CDR3 length: 14 residues. The CDR3 sequence: CASSGEMGTGELFF. CDR3 coding DNA: TGCGCCAGCAGCGGGGAGATGGGCACCGGGGAGCTGTTTTTT.

CDR3 bases: TGTGCCAGCAGCTTCGGGGGTGGCTACACCTTC. Residues: CASSFGGGYTF. V gene TRBV7-8 combines with J gene TRBJ1-2; a weak D match, TRBD1 (5 bases). Trimming pared 3 bases from V and 7 bases from J, leaving 6 bases between. CDR1 and CDR2 (germline): SGHVS, FQNEAQ. The CDR3 spans 11 residues. The full variable domain, completed using reference TRBV7-8 and TRBJ1-2, is GAGVSQSPRYKVAKRGQDVALRCDPISGHVSLFWYQQALGQGPEFLTYFQNEAQLDKSGLPSDRFFAERPEGSVSTLKIQRTQQEDSAVYLCASSFGGGYTFGSGTRLTVV.

This chain joins TRBV6-1 and TRBJ2-7; D unresolved. Germline-derived CDR1 and CDR2 are MNHNS and SASEGT. Deletions cut 2 bases from V and 2 bases from J, with 7 bases between. The CDR3 contains 13 residues. Written as DNA, the CDR3 is TGTGCCAGCAGTGAATATTACACCTACGAGCAGTACTTC. Amino acid sequence: CASSEYYTYEQYF.

The chain is built from TRBV11-2 and TRBJ1-5; TRBD1 agrees at 8 bases. V lost 3 bases, J lost 4 bases, and 5 bases stayed unmatched. The CDR3 is made up of 15 amino acids. CDR1 and CDR2 from the germline V gene are SGHAT and FQNNGV. CDR3 sequence (DNA): TGTGCCAGCAGCTTGACAGGGGCTCGGAATCAGCCCCAGCATTTT. Translation gives CASSLTGARNQPQHF.

This rearrangement joins TRBV7-6 to TRBJ2-7, with 7 bases aligning to TRBD2. CDR3 size: 14 residues. V was pared by 1 base and J by 0 bases, with 0 bases of the junction left unmatched. Per the germline V gene, CDR1 is SGHVS and CDR2 is FNYEAQ. The CDR3 loop is CASSLERDSYEQYV. CDR3 coding DNA: TGTGCCAGCAGCTTAGAGCGGGACTCCTACGAGCAGTACGTC.

The genes are TRBV2 and TRBJ2-5; 8 bases match TRBD2. Trimming removed 2 bases from V and 7 bases from J; junction bases left unmatched: 6. Germline CDR1 and CDR2: SNHLY and FYNNEI. This CDR3 comprises 14 residues. DNA of the CDR3: TGTGCCAGCAGTGAACTCGGCGGGGGGTGGACCCAGTACTTC. Its protein product is CASSELGGGWTQYF.

CDR3 DNA: TGCACCCATACGGGCGGGCGTAACACCATATATTTT. This encodes CTHTGGRNTIYF. J is TRBJ1-3 and V is TRBV29-1; D not resolved. The CDR3 extends over 12 amino acids. Per the germline V gene, CDR1 is SQVTM and CDR2 is ANQGSEA. Variable domain in full (rest from reference TRBV29-1 and TRBJ1-3): SAVISQKPSRDICQRGTSLTIQCQVDSQVTMMFWYRQQPGQSLTLIATANQGSEATYESGFVIDKFPISRPNLTFSTLTVSNMSPEDSSIYLCTHTGGRNTIYFGEGSWLTVV.

The chain is built from TRBV11-2 and TRBJ1-1; tentative D call: TRBD1 (6 bases). Germline V gives CDR1 SGHAT, CDR2 FQNNGV. Trimming shortened V by 0 bases and J by 10 bases, and 15 bases separated the two germline ends. The CDR3 is 14 residues long. The CDR3 is CASSLDRAGELAFF. CDR3 nucleotide sequence: TGTGCCAGCAGCTTAGATCGGGCAGGGGAGTTAGCTTTCTTT.

This clone was observed once. The gene calls are TRBV11-3 and TRBJ2-1; 7 bases are shared with TRBD2. Germline V gene sequence: CDR1 SGHNT, CDR2 YENEEA. The CDR3 is made up of 15 amino acids. J lost 1 base, V lost 3 bases, and 3 bases had no gene match. CDR3 in DNA: TGTGCCAGCAGCTTGACTAGCCGATCCTACAATGAGCAGTTCTTC. Amino acids: CASSLTSRSYNEQFF.